This TCR beta chain emerged from a study of T-cell reconstitution after alpha-beta-depleted transplantation in children. There are many counts of this clonotype. Its antigen is not known. TCRbeta library preparation incorporated unique molecular identifiers. TCRdb re-analysed the PCR reads in MiXCR, keeping a single row per CDR3 protein. The sample yields fewer than 1 million distinct CDR3 sequences, around 17% seen once. Study-level points and caveats: By about two months after transplant, alpha-beta T cells reportedly arose from several hundred graft clones that had expanded. T cells produced anew were the main source of T-cell counts and diversity one year after transplant. The high TCRbeta diversity at day 60 in some patients came from surviving recipient T cells and thymic progenitors.

This sequence originates from a male patient between 5 and 17 years old who had a stem cell transplant for acute lymphoblastic leukemia, so the T cells may come from the graft donor. Sequencing used PBMCs, mostly from graft donor cells, obtained 360 days after TCRalphabeta/CD19-depleted stem cell transplant.

In DNA form, the CDR3 reads TGTGCCAGCTCACAGGACAGGGATCAGCCCCAGCATTTT. Protein sequence: CASSQDRDQPQHF. The chain links TRBV18 to TRBJ1-5, with 8 bases fitting TRBD1. CDR1 is KGHSH and CDR2 is LQKENI in the germline V gene. The ends lost 4 bases at V and 5 bases at J; junction bases unmatched: 1. The CDR3 contains 13 residues.